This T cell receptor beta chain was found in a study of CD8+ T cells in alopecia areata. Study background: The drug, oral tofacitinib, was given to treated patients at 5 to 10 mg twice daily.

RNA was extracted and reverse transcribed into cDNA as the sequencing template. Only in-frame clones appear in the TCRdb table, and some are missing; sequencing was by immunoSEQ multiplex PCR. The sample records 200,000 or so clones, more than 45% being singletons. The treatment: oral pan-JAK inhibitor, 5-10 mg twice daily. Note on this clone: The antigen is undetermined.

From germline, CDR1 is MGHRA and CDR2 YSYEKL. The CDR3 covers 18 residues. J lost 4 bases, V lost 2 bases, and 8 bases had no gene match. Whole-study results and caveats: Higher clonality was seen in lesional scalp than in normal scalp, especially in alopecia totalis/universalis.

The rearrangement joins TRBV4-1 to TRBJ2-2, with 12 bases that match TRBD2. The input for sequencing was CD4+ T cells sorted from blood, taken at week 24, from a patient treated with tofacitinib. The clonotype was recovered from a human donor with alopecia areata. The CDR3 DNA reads TGCGCCAGCAGCCAACGGCTAGCGGGAGGGTTAGGCACCGGGGAGCTGTTTTTT. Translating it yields CASSQRLAGGLGTGELFF.